Reported below is one T cell receptor (beta chain). Its antigen is still unknown. This entry comes from a study of cytomegalovirus exposure and HLA in healthy donors. Broader study findings: According to a later analysis, donors in an Asian-associated ancestry cluster reportedly had fewer N-insertions than the roughly 630-donor mean.

This PCR relied on a set of 60 Vbeta primers and 13 Jbeta primers. Some clones are missing from TCRdb's copy, which holds only in-frame ones; the method was immunoSEQ multiplex PCR. In total, the table holds approximately 50,000 clones. The CDR3 has 15 residues. Trimming cost V 5 bases and J 1 base, with 14 bases left between them. Germline values: CDR1 SGHTA, CDR2 FQGNSA. The specimen was PBMCs. The V and J genes are TRBV7-2 and TRBJ1-1; D uncertain. This TCR was sampled from a woman between 40 and 50 years old in good health and CMV-seronegative. As DNA, the CDR3 is TGTGCCAGCAGCGATCTTGGTATCGGGAACACTGAAGCTTTCTTT. Its protein product is CASSDLGIGNTEAFF.